The entry that follows covers one T cell receptor (beta chain) sequence. No antigen is known for it. Unsorted whole blood supplied the RNA, and germline DNA was extracted too. The patients lived with chronic HBV infection and had not yet received any treatment. Synthesis of TCR beta cDNA was carried out from approximately 500 ng total RNA with a constant-region primer. ARM-PCR was slightly modified, and three nested multiplex PCR rounds with it gave rise to the TCR beta libraries. Two initial PCR rounds of about 11 cycles each paired TRBV1-TRBV30 forward primers with a C-beta reverse primer. TCRdb reprocessed the multiplex PCR reads via MiXCR and lists one record per CDR3 protein. The table has about 330,000 distinct CDR3 sequences, less than 70% seen once. This entry belongs to a study of tumor-infiltrating lymphocytes in primary liver carcinoma. Looking at the study overall: Patients were men and women aged 30 to 69 years.

Germline CDR1 GTSNPN, CDR2 SVGIG (reference sequence). The ends were cut back, 2 bases at V and 0 bases at J, with 17 bases in the middle. The CDR3 covers 16 residues. Study-level points and caveats: Unsorted bulk processing meant the study did not compare CD4+ and CD8+ repertoires. In tumor-adjacent and tumor-blood pairs, overlap was lower than in tumor region pairs.

This chain joins TRBV30 and TRBJ2-7; possible D gene TRBD2, 5 bases. The sample consisted of peripheral blood. The receptor comes from a man in his forties or fifties with primary liver carcinoma and hepatitis B virus infection. CDR3 nucleotides: TGTGCCTGGAGTCCCCGGGGAAAGCGGCCCTCCTACGAGCAGTACTTC. It specifies CAWSPRGKRPSYEQYF. The complete variable domain, with remaining parts taken from reference TRBV30 and TRBJ2-7, reads SQTIHQWPATLVQPVGSPLSLECTVEGTSNPNLYWYRQAAGRGLQLLFYSVGIGQISSEVPQNLSASRPQDRQFILSSKKLLLSDSGFYLCAWSPRGKRPSYEQYFGPGTRLTVT.